This is a list of T cell receptor beta chains from one sample in a study of OX40 agonist ivuxolimab in advanced cancers. Using immunoSEQ multiplex PCR, the repertoire was profiled, and TCRdb retains in-frame clones only, with some absent. This table has over 70,000 clones, approximately 91% appearing once. The specimen was CD4+ or CD8+ T cells sorted from blood, collected in a trial of the OX40 agonist ivuxolimab. These receptors came from an adult with an advanced solid tumor such as melanoma, head and neck, liver or kidney cancer. CDR3s include the opening cysteine and the closing phenylalanine or tryptophan. Fields, in order: V gene, D gene, clone size, J gene, CDR3 protein, CDR3 DNA. A D gene is named only where the DNA matches it firmly. Clone size is given for some rows only: seen once, a few or many times, or a class if the clone is expanded.

V gene: TRBV11-1
D gene: TRBD1
clone size: NA
J gene: TRBJ2-5
CDR3 protein: CASSRQGSKETQYF
CDR3 DNA: TGTGCCAGCAGCCGACAGGGTTCCAAAGAGACCCAGTACTTC

V gene: TRBV15
D gene: TRBD1
clone size: NA
J gene: TRBJ1-3
CDR3 protein: CATSRLTGTVGNTIYF
CDR3 DNA: TGTGCCACCAGCAGATTGACCGGGACAGTAGGAAACACCATATATTTT

V gene: TRBV4-3
D gene: NA
clone size: NA
J gene: TRBJ1-1
CDR3 protein: CASSQEGTLTEAFF
CDR3 DNA: TGCGCCAGCAGCCAAGAAGGGACTCTTACTGAAGCTTTCTTT

V gene: TRBV10-3
D gene: NA
clone size: NA
J gene: TRBJ1-1
CDR3 protein: CAIKRVENTEAFF
CDR3 DNA: TGTGCCATCAAGAGGGTGGAGAACACTGAAGCTTTCTTT

V gene: TRBV18
D gene: NA
clone size: NA
J gene: TRBJ1-5
CDR3 protein: CASSLGTQQPQHF
CDR3 DNA: TGTGCCAGCTCCCTAGGGACACAGCAGCCCCAGCATTTT

V gene: TRBV6-4
D gene: TRBD1
clone size: NA
J gene: TRBJ1-5
CDR3 protein: CASRPHRGNQPQHF
CDR3 DNA: TGTGCCAGCAGGCCCCACAGGGGGAATCAGCCCCAGCATTTT

V gene: TRBV5-1
D gene: NA
clone size: NA
J gene: TRBJ1-1
CDR3 protein: CASSLVGGNTEAFF
CDR3 DNA: TGCGCCAGCAGCTTGGTGGGGGGGAACACTGAAGCTTTCTTT

V gene: TRBV4-1
D gene: TRBD2
clone size: NA
J gene: TRBJ2-2
CDR3 protein: CASSLLTGGTGELFF
CDR3 DNA: TGCGCCAGCAGCCTCCTCACGGGGGGCACCGGGGAGCTGTTTTTT

V gene: TRBV7-8
D gene: NA
clone size: NA
J gene: TRBJ2-5
CDR3 protein: CASSLGFGRQETQYF
CDR3 DNA: TGTGCCAGCAGCTTAGGGTTTGGCAGACAAGAGACCCAGTACTTC

V gene: TRBV28
D gene: NA
clone size: once
J gene: TRBJ2-5
CDR3 protein: CASSTGRIQETQYF
CDR3 DNA: TGTGCCAGCAGTACGGGACGGATCCAAGAGACCCAGTACTTC

V gene: TRBV27
D gene: NA
clone size: NA
J gene: TRBJ2-2
CDR3 protein: CASMKVRAVTGELFF
CDR3 DNA: TGTGCCAGCATGAAAGTGAGGGCCGTTACCGGGGAGCTGTTTTTT

V gene: TRBV7-8
D gene: NA
clone size: NA
J gene: TRBJ1-2
CDR3 protein: CASSYNTVSGGYTF
CDR3 DNA: TGTGCCAGCAGCTACAACACCGTCTCGGGCGGCTACACCTTC

V gene: TRBV6-1
D gene: TRBD1
clone size: NA
J gene: TRBJ2-7
CDR3 protein: CASSTGTGAYEQYF
CDR3 DNA: TGTGCCAGCAGTACCGGGACAGGGGCCTACGAGCAGTACTTC

V gene: TRBV28
D gene: TRBD1
clone size: NA
J gene: TRBJ2-7
CDR3 protein: CASSLTGGTTYEQYF
CDR3 DNA: TGTGCCAGCAGTCTTACAGGGGGCACTACCTACGAGCAGTACTTC

V gene: TRBV19
D gene: NA
clone size: once
J gene: TRBJ1-5
CDR3 protein: CASSMSRTNQPQHF
CDR3 DNA: TGTGCCAGTAGTATGAGCAGGACCAATCAGCCCCAGCATTTT

V gene: TRBV7-3
D gene: NA
clone size: NA
J gene: TRBJ2-1
CDR3 protein: CASSLAPIGSYNEQFF
CDR3 DNA: TGTGCCAGCAGCTTAGCTCCAATAGGGTCCTACAATGAGCAGTTCTTC

V gene: TRBV5-1
D gene: NA
clone size: NA
J gene: TRBJ2-5
CDR3 protein: CASSLESEETQYF
CDR3 DNA: TGCGCCAGCAGCTTGGAGTCAGAGGAGACCCAGTACTTC

V gene: TRBV11-2
D gene: NA
clone size: few
J gene: TRBJ2-5
CDR3 protein: CASSLVGLGETQYF
CDR3 DNA: TGTGCCAGCAGCTTAGTGGGGTTAGGGGAGACCCAGTACTTC

V gene: TRBV28
D gene: NA
clone size: NA
J gene: TRBJ1-5
CDR3 protein: CASEQGGGNQPQHF
CDR3 DNA: TGTGCCAGCGAACAGGGCGGGGGCAATCAGCCCCAGCATTTT

V gene: TRBV5-1
D gene: NA
clone size: NA
J gene: TRBJ2-1
CDR3 protein: CASSPSRTASSYNEQFF
CDR3 DNA: TGCGCCAGCAGCCCCTCTAGGACGGCGAGCTCCTACAATGAGCAGTTCTTC

V gene: TRBV29-1
D gene: NA
clone size: NA
J gene: TRBJ2-1
CDR3 protein: CSVEKVGSYNEQFF
CDR3 DNA: TGCAGCGTTGAAAAGGTCGGGAGCTACAATGAGCAGTTCTTC

V gene: TRBV7-8
D gene: NA
clone size: NA
J gene: TRBJ1-5
CDR3 protein: CASSLLGSINQPQHF
CDR3 DNA: TGTGCCAGCAGCTTGTTGGGAAGTATCAATCAGCCCCAGCATTTT

V gene: TRBV4-2
D gene: NA
clone size: NA
J gene: TRBJ2-5
CDR3 protein: CASSQAPGSVTQYF
CDR3 DNA: TGTGCCAGCAGCCAAGCCCCCGGTAGCGTGACCCAGTACTTC